What follows is one T cell receptor (beta chain) and its context. Its antigen remains unidentified. V lost 5 bases, J lost 11 bases, and 9 bases lay in between. The CDR3 is 11 amino acids. The germline V gene encodes CDR1 KGHDR and CDR2 SFDVKD. These data come from a study of T-cell memory formation after mild COVID-19. The wider study: The TCR clusters were mostly specific to one donor.

General study points: Contracting clones localized mainly to CM and EM when CD4+ and mainly to EMRA when CD8+. The finding that pre-infection memory included some responding clones suggested that cross-reactive memory joined.

TCRdb re-called the 5' RACE reads through MiXCR, storing one row per CDR3 protein. The table has roughly 400,000 distinct CDR3 sequences, approximately 24% seen once. This sequence joins TRBV24-1 and TRBJ2-1; tentative D call: TRBD2 (6 bases). The TCR originated in an adult woman who had mild COVID-19 (a few samples of this study predate the infection). Cell type and time point are not known. Sequencing was done on a sample of PBMCs or a T cell subset sorted from them (not recorded which). CDR3 sequence: CATSAAGQQFF. CDR3 DNA sequence: TGTGCCACCAGTGCCGCGGGACAGCAGTTCTTC.